The sequence of this T cell receptor beta chain was determined in a study of blood T cells in healthy people across ages. Study-level findings and limits: Per-million-T-cell TCR beta diversity fell roughly linearly with age.

This clonotype has only one observation. Its cognate antigen is unknown. The junction and the germline gene differ at one end; a read error may be behind it. CDR3 length: 16 residues. Germline-derived CDR1 and CDR2 are SQVTM and ANQGSEA. For the second PCR, which ran for about 6 to 11 cycles, a sample-barcoded 5' primer and a J-beta primer mix were used. The template-switch adaptor, which had 12 random nucleotides, put a tag on each cDNA molecule. TCRdb reprocessed the 5' RACE reads via MiXCR and lists one record per CDR3 protein. The data show roughly 1.7 million distinct CDR3 sequences, with about 31% seen just once and roughly 12% held by the top ten. Investigators took roughly 10 milliliters of peripheral blood from every donor.

The sequence came from a woman aged 25 to 45 in good health. Sequenced sample: blood. The chain combines TRBV29-1 with TRBJ2-4, with D possibly matching TRBD2 (6 bases). In DNA form, the CDR3 reads TGCAGCGTTGAAGTTTTTGAACCACTAGCCAAAAACACTCAGTACTTC. Translating it yields CSVEVFEPLAKNTQYF.